This is a list of T cell receptor beta chains from one sample in a study of T cells in Graves' hyperthyroidism and ophthalmopathy. TCRdb processed the multiplex PCR reads anew with MiXCR; each CDR3 protein has one entry. Here the sample spans 200,000 to 300,000 distinct CDR3 sequences, around 15% being singletons. The material sequenced was blood. These receptors were obtained from a woman between 18 and 29 years old with Graves' ophthalmopathy. The CDR3 runs from the conserved cysteine through the conserved F or W. Each record gives: clone size, J gene, D gene, V gene, CDR3 DNA, CDR3 protein. A D gene is named only where the DNA matches it firmly. The size of a clone is reported for some rows only, either as once, few or many, or as a class for expanded clones.

size: many; J: TRBJ2-2; D: .; V: TRBV5-1; DNA: TGCGCCAGCACACCGCCGAACACCGGGGAGCTGTTTTTT; CDR3: CASTPPNTGELFF
size: .; J: TRBJ1-1; D: .; V: TRBV15; DNA: TGTGTCACCAGTAGAGATCGGGGGGTACTAATCGCGGACACTGAAGCTTTCTTT; CDR3: CVTSRDRGVLIADTEAFF
size: .; J: TRBJ2-5; D: .; V: TRBV27; DNA: TGTGCCAGCACCTCCCGGGAAATTCAGTACTTC; CDR3: CASTSREIQYF
size: many; J: TRBJ2-7; D: .; V: TRBV20-1; DNA: TGCAGTGCTAGAGGGGAGAATTCCTACGAGCAGTACTTC; CDR3: CSARGENSYEQYF
size: .; J: TRBJ2-1; D: .; V: TRBV2; DNA: TGTGCCAGCTTAAGCGACTACTACAATGAGCAGTTCTTC; CDR3: CASLSDYYNEQFF
size: .; J: TRBJ1-1; D: TRBD1; V: TRBV19; DNA: TGTGCCAGTAGTGGGACAGGGGGGAATGAAGCTTTCTTT; CDR3: CASSGTGGNEAFF
size: many; J: TRBJ1-1; D: .; V: TRBV6-1; DNA: TGTGCCAGCAGTGCATACCTGAGTACTGAAGCTTTCTTT; CDR3: CASSAYLSTEAFF
size: many; J: TRBJ2-7; D: .; V: TRBV5-1; DNA: TGCGCCAGCAGCTTGTTCAGGGACGAGCAGTACTTC; CDR3: CASSLFRDEQYF
size: many; J: TRBJ2-1; D: .; V: TRBV11-2; DNA: TGTGCCAGCAGCTCGGCTGGGAATGAGCAGTTCTTC; CDR3: CASSSAGNEQFF
size: many; J: TRBJ1-1; D: .; V: TRBV28; DNA: TGTGCCAGCGGTCCCCCCGCGGGGCGCCCTGAAGCTTTCTTT; CDR3: CASGPPAGRPEAFF
size: many; J: TRBJ2-7; D: .; V: TRBV6-1; DNA: TGTGCCAGCGCTAACCACCTAAGGGGAAACTACGAGCAGTACTTC; CDR3: CASANHLRGNYEQYF
size: .; J: TRBJ1-4; D: .; V: TRBV6-5; DNA: TGTGCCAGCAGTTACTCGTTAGGGCTTAATGAAAAACTGTTTTTT; CDR3: CASSYSLGLNEKLFF
size: many; J: TRBJ2-1; D: TRBD1; V: TRBV24-1; DNA: TGTGCCACCAGTGACGATAGGACAGGAAAACGGCACAATGAGCAGTTCTTC; CDR3: CATSDDRTGKRHNEQFF
size: few; J: TRBJ1-1; D: .; V: TRBV19; DNA: TGTGCCAGTAGGGTACGAGGGGACACTGAAGCTTTCTTT; CDR3: CASRVRGDTEAFF
size: many; J: TRBJ1-1; D: .; V: TRBV5-6; DNA: TGTGCCAGCAGCGGACGACGAGCCCTAAACACTGAAGCTTTCTTT; CDR3: CASSGRRALNTEAFF
size: few; J: TRBJ2-7; D: .; V: TRBV19; DNA: TGTGCCAGTAACAACAGGGGGGGCCACGAGCAGTACTTC; CDR3: CASNNRGGHEQYF
size: many; J: TRBJ2-1; D: .; V: TRBV4-1; DNA: TGCGCCAGCAGCCAGGTAGGGGTTTCCTACAATGAGCAGTTCTTC; CDR3: CASSQVGVSYNEQFF
size: .; J: TRBJ1-2; D: .; V: TRBV29-1; DNA: TGCAGCGTCCTTAACAGGGACTCTGAGGTCCCTTATCAGGGCTACACCTTC; CDR3: CSVLNRDSEVPYQGYTF
size: many; J: TRBJ1-4; D: .; V: TRBV12-3/TRBV12-4; DNA: TGTGCCAGCAGTTATGGCAGGACTAATGAAAAACTGTTTTTT; CDR3: CASSYGRTNEKLFF
size: .; J: TRBJ1-2; D: .; V: TRBV13; DNA: TGTGCCAGCAGCCCGGAGGGCCTTCGGAACTATGGCTACACCTTC; CDR3: CASSPEGLRNYGYTF
size: many; J: TRBJ1-1; D: TRBD1; V: TRBV4-1; DNA: TGCGCCAGCAGCCACCCAGGGGGGGAGTTCAACACTGAAGCTTTCTTT; CDR3: CASSHPGGEFNTEAFF
size: many; J: TRBJ2-3; D: TRBD2; V: TRBV24-1; DNA: TGTGCCACCAGTGATCCGCCGGGGCGGGGGGGCCAAGATACGCAGTATTTT; CDR3: CATSDPPGRGGQDTQYF
size: many; J: TRBJ2-1; D: TRBD1; V: TRBV11-3; DNA: TGTGCCAGCAGCCCGCGGGACAGGGGGAGCAATGAGCAGTTCTTC; CDR3: CASSPRDRGSNEQFF
size: .; J: TRBJ2-6; D: .; V: TRBV4-1; DNA: TGCGCCAGCAGCCAGGGGGCCTTACTTTCTGGGGCCAACGTCCTGACTTTC; CDR3: CASSQGALLSGANVLTF
size: .; J: TRBJ2-7; D: TRBD1; V: TRBV20-1; DNA: TGCAGTGCTAGGGGGACAGGAGTCTACGAGCAGTACTTC; CDR3: CSARGTGVYEQYF
size: many; J: TRBJ2-7; D: .; V: TRBV7-6; DNA: TGTGCCAGCAGCTTAGACCTCGGGACTGCGACCTACGAGCAGTACTTC; CDR3: CASSLDLGTATYEQYF
size: many; J: TRBJ1-1; D: .; V: TRBV18; DNA: TGTGCCAGCTCACCATCGGGGATGAGCACTGAAGCTTTCTTT; CDR3: CASSPSGMSTEAFF
size: many; J: TRBJ1-6; D: .; V: TRBV30; DNA: TGTGCCTGGAGTCAGGGAGGTTCACCCCTCCACTTT; CDR3: CAWSQGGSPLHF
size: .; J: TRBJ2-5; D: TRBD2; V: TRBV28; DNA: TGTGCCAGCAACCCAACGGTGAGGACTAGCGGGAGCCTCGAGTACTTC; CDR3: CASNPTVRTSGSLEYF
size: many; J: TRBJ1-2; D: .; V: TRBV12-3/TRBV12-4; DNA: TGTGCCAGCCTTCAGCGGGTCGATTCTAACTATGGCTACACCTTC; CDR3: CASLQRVDSNYGYTF
size: many; J: TRBJ2-1; D: TRBD2; V: TRBV19; DNA: TGTGCCAGTAGTATGCTAGCGGGAGTCAACAATGAGCAGTTCTTC; CDR3: CASSMLAGVNNEQFF
size: many; J: TRBJ1-6; D: .; V: TRBV3-1; DNA: TGTGCCAGCAGCCAAGTGACAGGCAATAATTCACCCCTCCACTTT; CDR3: CASSQVTGNNSPLHF
size: many; J: TRBJ2-7; D: .; V: TRBV5-1; DNA: TGCGCCAGCAGCCAAACGGGGACACAGCATCCCTCCTACGAGCAGTACTTC; CDR3: CASSQTGTQHPSYEQYF
size: many; J: TRBJ2-7; D: .; V: TRBV2; DNA: TGTGCCAGCAGTGAACTGGCCCCAACCCTGGTCCGGGAGTCCTACGAGCAGTACTTC; CDR3: CASSELAPTLVRESYEQYF
size: many; J: TRBJ2-7; D: TRBD1; V: TRBV7-9; DNA: TGTGCCAGCAGCTCCCCGGGACAGGTTTCCCACGAGCAGTACTTC; CDR3: CASSSPGQVSHEQYF
size: many; J: TRBJ2-7; D: .; V: TRBV27; DNA: TGTGCCAGCAGTCGACAGCCAGGATGGTCGGAGCAGTACTTC; CDR3: CASSRQPGWSEQYF
size: many; J: TRBJ1-1; D: TRBD1; V: TRBV6-2/TRBV6-3; DNA: TGTGCCAGCAGTTATGACAGGGGGCCAATGAACACTGAAGCTTTCTTT; CDR3: CASSYDRGPMNTEAFF
size: .; J: TRBJ2-1; D: .; V: TRBV19; DNA: TGTGCCAGTAGCGTACAGCGAGCCTACCTCACGCACAATGAGCAGTTCTTC; CDR3: CASSVQRAYLTHNEQFF
size: many; J: TRBJ2-1; D: .; V: TRBV4-2; DNA: TGTGCCAGCAGCCAAGATTCGGTAGCGGAAAATGAGCAGTTCTTC; CDR3: CASSQDSVAENEQFF
size: few; J: TRBJ1-5; D: TRBD1; V: TRBV14; DNA: TGTGCCAACAGCCAGGAAGGGACAGGGGGTCAGCCCCAGCATTTT; CDR3: CANSQEGTGGQPQHF
size: many; J: TRBJ1-1; D: .; V: TRBV6-1; DNA: TGTGCCAGCAGTGCCGCTAACACTGAAGCTTTCTTT; CDR3: CASSAANTEAFF
size: many; J: TRBJ2-7; D: .; V: TRBV7-9; DNA: TGTGCCAGCAGCTTAGTACAGGGTCGCGAGGACGAGCAGTACTTC; CDR3: CASSLVQGREDEQYF
size: many; J: TRBJ1-2; D: .; V: TRBV28; DNA: TGTGCCAGCAGACCCGATCGCTGGACCATCTCTTTCTATGGCTACACCTTC; CDR3: CASRPDRWTISFYGYTF
size: many; J: TRBJ2-3; D: .; V: TRBV20-1; DNA: TGCAGTGCTAGCGGCGGGGAAGATACGCAGTATTTT; CDR3: CSASGGEDTQYF
size: few; J: TRBJ2-2; D: TRBD1; V: TRBV5-1; DNA: TGCGCCAGCAGCATACAGGGGGGTAACACCGGGGAGCTGTTTTTT; CDR3: CASSIQGGNTGELFF
size: many; J: TRBJ2-5; D: TRBD2; V: TRBV12-3/TRBV12-4; DNA: TGTGCCAGCAGTCCCCAACTAGCGGGGGGGAAAGAGACCCAGTACTTC; CDR3: CASSPQLAGGKETQYF
size: few; J: TRBJ2-2; D: .; V: TRBV4-3; DNA: TGCGCCAGCAGCCAAGATGAGGGTACCGGGGAGCTGTTTTTT; CDR3: CASSQDEGTGELFF
size: .; J: TRBJ2-5; D: TRBD2; V: TRBV5-1; DNA: TGCGCCAGCAGCTTGAAGACTAGCGGGGGAATGCAAGAGACCCAGTACTTC; CDR3: CASSLKTSGGMQETQYF
size: many; J: TRBJ2-5; D: TRBD2; V: TRBV12-3/TRBV12-4; DNA: TGTGCCAGCAGTTTGAGGGGACTAGCGGGAGAGACCCAGTACTTC; CDR3: CASSLRGLAGETQYF
size: many; J: TRBJ1-4; D: .; V: TRBV28; DNA: TGTGCCAGCAGTCCCCCGCTGGGGGGTGGGGAAAAACTGTTTTTT; CDR3: CASSPPLGGGEKLFF
size: many; J: TRBJ1-1; D: .; V: TRBV7-2; DNA: TGTGCCAGCAGCTTATCAGCCTTGAACACTGAAGCTTTCTTT; CDR3: CASSLSALNTEAFF
size: many; J: TRBJ2-7; D: TRBD1; V: TRBV18; DNA: TGTGCCAGCTCAGCCTACCCGGGACAGGGCTTCAACGAGCAGTACTTC; CDR3: CASSAYPGQGFNEQYF
size: many; J: TRBJ1-2; D: .; V: TRBV10-3; DNA: TGTGCCATCAGTGAGGGACAGCCCTATGGCTACACCTTC; CDR3: CAISEGQPYGYTF
size: many; J: TRBJ2-1; D: .; V: TRBV5-6; DNA: TGTGCCAGCAGCTTGTCCGCAGGGGACTCCTACAATGAGCAGTTCTTC; CDR3: CASSLSAGDSYNEQFF
size: .; J: TRBJ2-1; D: TRBD2; V: TRBV7-3; DNA: TGTGCCAGCAGCTTAATCCCCGGGGCTAGCGGGGTCTACAATGAGCAGTTCTTC; CDR3: CASSLIPGASGVYNEQFF
size: many; J: TRBJ2-6; D: TRBD2; V: TRBV5-1; DNA: TGCGCCAGCAGCTTGGCGGGACTAGCGGGCTCTGGGGCCAACGTCCTGACTTTC; CDR3: CASSLAGLAGSGANVLTF
size: many; J: TRBJ1-2; D: TRBD1; V: TRBV30; DNA: TGTGCCTGGAGCCAAGGACAGGGGTATGGCTACACCTTC; CDR3: CAWSQGQGYGYTF
size: many; J: TRBJ1-2; D: .; V: TRBV28; DNA: TGTGCCAGCAGCTCCACAGAAAACTATGGCTACACCTTC; CDR3: CASSSTENYGYTF
size: .; J: TRBJ2-7; D: TRBD2; V: TRBV20-1; DNA: TGCAGTGCTAGTTTGAGGACTAGCGGGAGGGCCTACGAGCAGTACTTC; CDR3: CSASLRTSGRAYEQYF
size: many; J: TRBJ1-2; D: .; V: TRBV28; DNA: TGTGCCAGCAGTCCCGACGCGGACTATGGCTACACCTTC; CDR3: CASSPDADYGYTF